The 6 T cell receptor beta chains presented below share a single source sample, sequenced in a study of CD8 T cells in Susac syndrome. Random hexamers were used to reverse transcribe 0.5 to 1 ug of RNA. TCRdb independently ran MiXCR on the immunoSEQ multiplex PCR reads; one entry per CDR3 protein. The repertoire includes 400,000 or so distinct CDR3 sequences, around 83% of them detected once, and about 0.12% sits in the top ten. The sequenced material came from CD8+ T cells from PBMCs. The receptor set was obtained from a human donor with multiple sclerosis.

J is TRBJ1-4 and V is TRBV24-1; D remains ambiguous. Germline V lookup: CDR1 KGHDR, CDR2 SFDVKD. The CDR3 extends over 15 amino acids. V was cut by 7 bases and J by 7 bases, with 18 bases left in between. The CDR3 region has the DNA TGTGCCACCAGACGCCCGGAGAGGGCTGGTGAAAAACTGTTTTTT. The encoded protein is CATRRPERAGEKLFF.

The rearrangement links TRBV6-1 to TRBJ1-1, with D unclear. Germline V gene sequence: CDR1 MNHNS, CDR2 SASEGT. The CDR3 runs 14 residues. Trimming pared 1 base from V and 7 bases from J, leaving 13 bases between. This CDR3 is CASSEGWGINEAFF. DNA for the CDR3: TGTGCCAGCAGTGAAGGGTGGGGTATCAATGAAGCTTTCTTT.

The genes are TRBV10-3 and TRBJ1-4, with 7 bases lining up with TRBD1. V was pared by 6 bases and J by 5 bases, with 6 bases of the junction left unmatched. The CDR3 consists of 14 residues. Per the germline V gene, CDR1 is ENHRY and CDR2 is SYGVKD. CDR3 residues: CAISSGTENEKLFF. In nucleotides, the CDR3 is TGTGCCATCAGCTCCGGGACAGAGAATGAAAAACTGTTTTTT.

The chain carries TRBV5-6 and TRBJ2-1; 9 bases are a match to TRBD1. Germline lookup yields CDR1 SGHDT and CDR2 YYEEEE. With V trimmed by 4 bases and J by 3 bases, 2 bases remained unmatched. The CDR3 is 14 residues long. CDR3 DNA sequence: TGTGCCAGCAGCAGGGGACAGGGCTACAATGAGCAGTTCTTC. It yields the protein CASSRGQGYNEQFF.

This clonotype was seen only a few times. V is TRBV20-1 and J is TRBJ2-7; 9 nucleotides match TRBD2. The CDR3 spans 15 residues. Germline CDR1 is DFQATT and CDR2 is SNEGSKA (reference sequence). J gave up 4 bases and V 0 bases, and 7 bases lay outside the gene matches. The CDR3 sequence is CSARERTSDRYEQYF. The CDR3, as DNA: TGCAGTGCTAGAGAAAGGACTAGCGATAGGTACGAGCAGTACTTC.

The sample holds one count of this clonotype. The gene calls are TRBV28 and TRBJ2-7; 9 bases align to TRBD1. The germline CDR1 and CDR2 sequences are MDHEN and SYDVKM. J was trimmed by 3 bases and V by 8 bases; bases with no gene match: 8. This CDR3 contains 14 residues. CDR3 coding DNA: TGTGCCAGCTATACGGGACAGGGTGTCTACGAGCAGTACTTC. It is translated as CASYTGQGVYEQYF.